The entry below gives a single T cell receptor (beta chain) sequence along with its context. Trimming cost V 3 bases and J 7 bases; bases outside gene matches: 8. CDR3 size: 14 residues. Per the germline V gene, CDR1 is SGHRS and CDR2 is YFSETQ. It was with unique molecular identifiers that the TCRbeta library was prepared. TCRdb passed the PCR reads through MiXCR, listing each CDR3 protein once. In the table there are approximately 390,000 distinct CDR3 sequences, roughly 10% of which are singletons. The data were taken from a study of T-cell reconstitution after alpha-beta-depleted transplantation in children.

This sequence was found in a human donor who donated a stem cell graft to a child with acute myeloid leukemia. Sequenced here: PBMCs from the stem cell graft donor, sampled from the stem cell graft. The chain has TRBV5-1 and TRBJ1-2; TRBD1 aligns across 8 bases. As DNA, the CDR3 is TGCGCCAGCAGCTCTACAGGGGGTCCCGGTGGCTACACCTTC. Its protein product is CASSSTGGPGGYTF.